Following are 28 T cell receptor beta chains from one sample sequenced in a study of T-cell memory formation after mild COVID-19. TCRdb processed the 5' RACE reads anew with MiXCR; each CDR3 protein has one entry. The table has about 470,000 distinct CDR3 sequences, about 23% seen once. Sequenced material: PBMCs or a T cell subset sorted from them (not recorded which). These receptors were obtained from an adult woman who had mild COVID-19 (a few samples of this study predate the infection). Cell type and time point are not known.

This clonotype appeared a few times. This chain connects TRBV12-3 or TRBV12-4 to TRBJ2-2; 12 bases line up with TRBD2. The trim removed 5 bases at V and 1 base at J, leaving 2 bases unmatched. The CDR3 loop spans 16 amino acids. In DNA, the CDR3 is TGTGCCAGCAGTAAGACTAGCGGGGGGAACACCGGGGAGCTGTTTTTT. Its protein product is CASSKTSGGNTGELFF.

This clonotype came up a few times. This sequence joins TRBV6-2 or TRBV6-3 and TRBJ2-7, with D possibly TRBD2 on 6 matching bases. This CDR3 spans 14 amino acids. Germline-derived CDR1 and CDR2 are MNHEY and SVGEGT. The V and J ends lost 2 bases and 0 bases respectively, with 8 bases between them. Here the CDR3 reads CASSYRGTSYEQYF. Here the CDR3 DNA reads TGTGCCAGCAGTTACCGGGGGACCTCCTACGAGCAGTACTTC.

The sample holds a few counts of this clonotype. This rearrangement joins TRBV5-1 to TRBJ2-5; no reliable D call. The V gene's germline CDR1 is SGHRS and CDR2 YFSETQ. V shed 1 base and J shed 2 bases, with 12 bases lying between them. The CDR3 runs 15 residues. The CDR3 spells CASSLSRPPQETQYF. In nucleotides, the CDR3 is TGCGCCAGCAGCTTGTCGAGGCCCCCACAAGAGACCCAGTACTTC.

In its sample, this clonotype was seen a few times. This rearrangement joins TRBV18 to TRBJ2-3, with 9 bases identical to TRBD1. CDR1 is KGHSH and CDR2 is LQKENI in the germline V gene. CDR3 length: 16 amino acids. With V trimmed by 4 bases and J by 3 bases, 8 bases remained unmatched. The CDR3 protein is CASSRITGGRTDTQYF. The DNA for the CDR3 is TGTGCCAGCTCACGGATAACAGGGGGCCGGACAGATACGCAGTATTTT.

This chain uses TRBV7-3 with TRBJ2-1, with 10 nucleotides matching TRBD2. There are 14 residues in the CDR3. Per germline, CDR1 SGHTA and CDR2 FQGTGA. J gave up 6 bases and V 1 base, and 0 bases lay outside the gene matches. The CDR3 loop reads CASSLIAGGNEQFF. The CDR3, as DNA: TGTGCCAGCAGCTTAATAGCGGGAGGCAATGAGCAGTTCTTC.

This clonotype came up a few times. The V and J genes are TRBV4-1 and TRBJ2-1; either TRBD1 or TRBD2 may supply D (5 bases each). Germline CDR1 MGHRA, CDR2 YSYEKL. The length of the CDR3 is 14 residues. With 3 bases removed from V and 6 bases from J, the gap between germline ends came to 12 bases. This CDR3 reads CASSQGVSGNEQFF. In DNA form, the CDR3 reads TGCGCCAGCAGCCAGGGGGTTTCTGGCAATGAGCAGTTCTTC.

This chain connects TRBV7-2 to TRBJ1-5; D uncertain. Trimming left V 1 base short and J 15 bases short, with 13 bases between. CDR1 is SGHTA and CDR2 is FQGNSA in the germline V gene. The CDR3 is made up of 12 amino acids. The CDR3 sequence: CASSLDSGRPHF. The CDR3 DNA reads TGTGCCAGCAGCTTAGATTCAGGCCGGCCGCATTTT.

The rearrangement links TRBV7-2 to TRBJ1-2, with 8 bases lining up with TRBD1. This CDR3 is 15 amino acids long. V lost 5 bases, J lost 2 bases, and 7 bases stayed unmatched. Germline V gene sequence: CDR1 SGHTA, CDR2 FQGNSA. The CDR3 nucleotides read TGTGCCAGCAGCCTCAACAGGGGGTGGAACTATGGCTACACCTTC. It is translated as CASSLNRGWNYGYTF.

This clonotype has a handful of counts. The V and J genes are TRBV6-1 and TRBJ1-6, with D tentatively TRBD1 (5 bases). Germline values: CDR1 MNHNS, CDR2 SASEGT. This CDR3 is 14 amino acids long. Trimming stripped 0 bases from V and 6 bases from J, with 6 bases between. CDR3 DNA: TGTGCCAGCAGTGAAGCAGGGGCTAATTCACCCCTCCACTTT. Its translation is CASSEAGANSPLHF.

The rearrangement uses TRBV13 and TRBJ2-7; D ambiguous. Trimming took off 0 bases at V and 6 bases at J, with 15 bases between the two ends. This CDR3 is 15 amino acids long. The germline CDR1 and CDR2 sequences are PRHDT and FYEKMQ (reference sequence). This CDR3 reads CASSLGRVAFAEQYF. In nucleotides, the CDR3 is TGTGCCAGCAGCTTAGGCCGGGTAGCCTTCGCCGAGCAGTACTTC.

The rearrangement joins TRBV12-3 or TRBV12-4 to TRBJ1-2; D is unclear. This CDR3 has 15 residues. V was trimmed by 6 bases and J by 3 bases, leaving 17 bases between them. The DNA for the CDR3 is TGTGCCAGCAGCCCACACGCGGGTGGGGACTATGGCTACACCTTC. Amino acid sequence: CASSPHAGGDYGYTF.

This clonotype was recorded a few times. The chain links TRBV18 to TRBJ2-7; 13 nucleotides match TRBD2. This CDR3 has 16 residues. Germline V gene data show CDR1 as KGHSH and CDR2 as LQKENI. Trimming at V came to 5 bases and at J to 5 bases, leaving 9 bases not matched to a gene. The CDR3 bases are TGTGCCAGCTCAGAACTAGCGGGAGGGCCTAAGGACGAGCAGTACTTC. This encodes CASSELAGGPKDEQYF.

This clonotype was seen only a few times. The chain employs TRBV4-2 and TRBJ1-4; 7 bases line up with TRBD1. CDR3 length equals 18 residues. In germline, CDR1 is LGHNA, CDR2 YNFKEQ. V gave up 3 bases and J gave up 3 bases; unmatched junction bases: 13. This CDR3 is CASSQARQGEAANEKLFF. The CDR3 nucleotides are TGTGCCAGCAGCCAGGCCAGACAGGGTGAGGCAGCTAATGAAAAACTGTTTTTT.

This clonotype has a handful of counts. The chain recombines TRBV7-3 with TRBJ2-1; D is possibly TRBD2 (5 bases). Trimming removed 7 bases at V and 2 bases at J, with 15 bases between. CDR1 is SGHTA, CDR2 FQGTGA, per germline. The CDR3 contains 15 residues. In DNA, the CDR3 is TGTGCCAGCACTAGGCTGAAGGAGGCCTACAATGAGCAGTTCTTC. Its protein is CASTRLKEAYNEQFF. The full variable domain, in which reference TRBV7-3 and TRBJ2-1 provide the parts outside the CDR3, is GAGVSQTPSNKVTEKGKYVELRCDPISGHTALYWYRQSLGQGPEFLIYFQGTGAADDSGLPNDRFFAVRPEGSVSTLKIQRTERGDSAVYLCASTRLKEAYNEQFFGPGTRLTVL.

The V gene is TRBV12-3 or TRBV12-4, the J gene TRBJ2-3, with 11 bases matching TRBD2. The CDR3 spans 15 residues. With V trimmed by 8 bases and J by 2 bases, 6 bases remained unmatched. The CDR3 loop reads CASGKGLAATDTQYF. The DNA for the CDR3 is TGTGCCAGCGGAAAGGGACTAGCGGCCACAGATACGCAGTATTTT.

This clonotype came up a few times. The CDR3 region has the DNA TGTGCCAGCAGCTTGGCAGGGACAGGGGTGAATCAGCCCCAGCATTTT. Translating it yields CASSLAGTGVNQPQHF. The chain links TRBV5-6 to TRBJ1-5, with 10 bases that match TRBD1. This CDR3 comprises 16 residues. Germline V gene sequence: CDR1 SGHDT, CDR2 YYEEEE. V lost 0 bases, J lost 4 bases, and 4 bases stayed unmatched.

This sequence joins TRBV20-1 and TRBJ1-6; TRBD1 aligns across 9 bases. Trimming removed 5 bases from V and 14 bases from J; junction bases left unmatched: 10. There are 13 residues in the CDR3. Germline V gene sequence: CDR1 DFQATT, CDR2 SNEGSKA (reference sequence). The CDR3 is CSAQPGQGTSLHF. CDR3 sequence (DNA): TGCAGTGCTCAACCGGGACAGGGAACCTCCCTCCACTTT.

The chain carries TRBV3-1 and TRBJ1-2, with 10 bases that match TRBD1. Trimming cost V 1 base and J 6 bases; bases outside gene matches: 2. The CDR3 runs to 14 residues. Germline lookup yields CDR1 LGHDT and CDR2 YNNKEL (reference sequence). The CDR3 region has the DNA TGTGCCAGCAGCCAAGGACAGGGGGCGGATGGCTACACCTTC. As protein: CASSQGQGADGYTF.

This clonotype has just a few counts. The chain joins TRBV11-1 to TRBJ2-1; 7 bases are a match to TRBD1. The V and J ends lost 1 base and 7 bases, in that order; junction bases with no gene match: 7. The CDR3 covers 15 residues. CDR1 SGHAT and CDR2 FQDESV come from the germline V gene (reference sequence). Here the CDR3 reads CASSLGQGVSNEQFF. CDR3 nucleotide sequence: TGTGCCAGCAGCTTAGGGCAGGGGGTCTCGAATGAGCAGTTCTTC.

The CDR3 here is CASRLNYRETQYF. The CDR3 DNA reads TGTGCCAGCCGCCTGAACTACCGGGAGACCCAGTACTTC. The rearrangement links TRBV12-3 or TRBV12-4 to TRBJ2-5; D unresolved. V was pared by 8 bases and J by 5 bases, with 15 bases between. The CDR3 has 13 residues.

J is TRBJ2-5 and V is TRBV24-1; D ambiguous. Per the germline V gene, CDR1 is KGHDR and CDR2 is SFDVKD. V lost 3 bases and J lost 4, with 5 bases in between. The CDR3 length is 12 residues. CDR3 nucleotide sequence: TGTGCCACCAGTGATAACAGAGAGACCCAGTACTTC. Its translation: CATSDNRETQYF.

The chain couples TRBV7-9 to TRBJ1-3; D uncertain. Germline-derived CDR1 and CDR2 are SEHNR and FQNEAQ (reference sequence). Trimming stripped 5 bases from V and 3 bases from J, with 8 bases between. This CDR3 is 13 amino acids long. The CDR3 sequence: CASSPSGGNTIYF. CDR3 in DNA: TGTGCCAGCAGCCCCTCGGGTGGAAACACCATATATTTT.

V is TRBV29-1 and J is TRBJ2-1; a weak D match, TRBD2 (6 bases). Germline V gene sequence: CDR1 SQVTM, CDR2 ANQGSEA. This CDR3 has 14 residues. The V end lost 7 bases, the J end lost 3 bases, and 16 bases lay between the germline ends. The CDR3 reads CSGFGGLGYNEQFF. Here the CDR3 DNA reads TGCAGCGGGTTCGGGGGACTCGGCTACAATGAGCAGTTCTTC.

This clonotype was seen only a few times. J is TRBJ2-2 and V is TRBV7-6; unclear D gene. Per germline, CDR1 SGHVS and CDR2 FNYEAQ. The V and J ends lost 5 bases and 5 bases respectively, with 9 bases between them. This CDR3 is built from 13 residues. CDR3 nucleotide sequence: TGTGCCAGCAGCGCGCAGGAGACCGGGGAGCTGTTTTTT. Encoded protein: CASSAQETGELFF.

This clonotype was seen a handful of times. This sequence joins TRBV27 and TRBJ2-7; D call uncertain. Trimming took 4 bases from V and 1 from J, leaving 14 bases between them. The CDR3 spans 15 residues. CDR1 and CDR2 (germline): MNHEY, SMNVEV (reference sequence). In DNA, the CDR3 is TGTGCCAGCAGTTCGCGGTCAGCGCCGTCCTACGAGCAGTACTTC. Translating it yields CASSSRSAPSYEQYF.

The chain carries TRBV5-1 and TRBJ2-1, with 9 bases matching TRBD2. The CDR3 runs to 14 residues. V lost 1 base and J lost 10; bases outside the gene matches: 6. Per the germline V gene, CDR1 is SGHRS and CDR2 is YFSETQ. CDR3 loop: CASSLSGGPYEQFF. The CDR3 DNA follows: TGCGCCAGCAGCTTGAGCGGGGGGCCGTACGAGCAGTTCTTC.

The chain joins TRBV20-1 to TRBJ2-7; 7 bases match TRBD1. Germline loops: CDR1 DFQATT, CDR2 SNEGSKA (reference sequence). The ends lost 5 bases at V and 3 bases at J; junction bases unmatched: 7. The CDR3 is 13 amino acids. The CDR3 sequence: CSAPRDSFYEQYF. Written as DNA, the CDR3 is TGCAGTGCTCCCCGGGACAGCTTCTACGAGCAGTACTTC.

The rearrangement joins TRBV4-1 to TRBJ2-3; D tentatively reads TRBD1 or TRBD2 (5 bases each). The germline CDR1 and CDR2 sequences are MGHRA and YSYEKL. V was clipped by 4 bases and J by 0 bases, with 20 bases between them. The CDR3 has 18 residues. CDR3 protein: CASSRSGKGTTSTDTQYF. The CDR3 coding sequence is TGCGCCAGCAGCCGATCCGGAAAGGGGACGACTAGCACAGATACGCAGTATTTT.